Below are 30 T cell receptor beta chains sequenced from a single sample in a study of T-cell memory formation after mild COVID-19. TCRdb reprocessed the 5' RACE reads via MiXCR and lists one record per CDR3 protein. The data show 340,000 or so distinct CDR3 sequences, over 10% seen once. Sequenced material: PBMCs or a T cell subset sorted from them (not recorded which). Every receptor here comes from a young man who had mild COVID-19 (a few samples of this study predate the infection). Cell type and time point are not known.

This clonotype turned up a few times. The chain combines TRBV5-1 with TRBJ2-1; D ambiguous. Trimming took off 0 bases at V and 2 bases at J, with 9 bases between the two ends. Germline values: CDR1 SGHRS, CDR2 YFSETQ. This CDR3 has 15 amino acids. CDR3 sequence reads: CASSLEDPAYNEQFF. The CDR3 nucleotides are TGCGCCAGCAGCTTGGAGGACCCAGCCTACAATGAGCAGTTCTTC. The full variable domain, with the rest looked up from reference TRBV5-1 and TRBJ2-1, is KAGVTQTPRYLIKTRGQQVTLSCSPISGHRSVSWYQQTPGQGLQFLFEYFSETQRNKGNFPGRFSGRQFSNSRSEMNVSTLELGDSALYLCASSLEDPAYNEQFFGPGTRLTVL.

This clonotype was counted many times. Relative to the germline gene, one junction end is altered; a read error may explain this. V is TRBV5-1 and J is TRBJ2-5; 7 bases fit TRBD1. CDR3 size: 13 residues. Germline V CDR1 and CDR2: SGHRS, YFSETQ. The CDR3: CASSLGQQETQYF. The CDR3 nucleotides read TGTGCCAGCAGCTTGGGACAGCAAGAGACCCAGTACTTC.

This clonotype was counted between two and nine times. The CDR3 reads CASSFWTGELFF. For the CDR3, the DNA is TGTGCCAGCAGCTTCTGGACCGGGGAGCTGTTTTTT. The V and J genes are TRBV7-9 and TRBJ2-2, with D unresolved. Germline V gene data show CDR1 as SEHNR and CDR2 as FQNEAQ (reference sequence). The CDR3 contains 12 residues. V lost 3 bases and J lost 5, with 4 bases in between.

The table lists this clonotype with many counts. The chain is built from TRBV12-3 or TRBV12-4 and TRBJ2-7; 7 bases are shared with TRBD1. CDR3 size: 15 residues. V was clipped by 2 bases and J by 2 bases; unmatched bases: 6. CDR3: CASSLWGTATYEQYF. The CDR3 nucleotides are TGTGCCAGCAGTTTATGGGGGACAGCTACCTACGAGCAGTACTTC.

The chain's CDR3 is CASSQVYSGGTSYQETQYF. In nucleotides, the CDR3 is TGTGCCAGCAGCCAAGTTTACAGCGGGGGGACCTCGTACCAAGAGACCCAGTACTTC. This chain links TRBV4-2 with TRBJ2-5; the match to TRBD2 covers 9 bases. Losses at the gene ends were 1 base for V and 0 bases for J; bases not matched to a gene: 12. CDR1 and CDR2 from the germline V gene are LGHNA and YNFKEQ. The CDR3 is made up of 19 amino acids.

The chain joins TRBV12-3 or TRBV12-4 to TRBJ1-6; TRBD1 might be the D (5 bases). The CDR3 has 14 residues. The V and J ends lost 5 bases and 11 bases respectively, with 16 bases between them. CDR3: CASSTTEGFTPLHF. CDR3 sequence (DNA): TGTGCCAGCAGTACGACAGAGGGTTTTACACCCCTCCACTTT.

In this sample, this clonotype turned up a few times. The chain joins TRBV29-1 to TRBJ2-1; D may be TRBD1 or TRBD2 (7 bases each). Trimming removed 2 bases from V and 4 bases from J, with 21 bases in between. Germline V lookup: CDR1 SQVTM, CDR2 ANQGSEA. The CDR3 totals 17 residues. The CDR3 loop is CSVEWAQGGGVYNEQFF. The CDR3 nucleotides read TGCAGCGTTGAATGGGCCCAGGGAGGGGGCGTATACAATGAGCAGTTCTTC.

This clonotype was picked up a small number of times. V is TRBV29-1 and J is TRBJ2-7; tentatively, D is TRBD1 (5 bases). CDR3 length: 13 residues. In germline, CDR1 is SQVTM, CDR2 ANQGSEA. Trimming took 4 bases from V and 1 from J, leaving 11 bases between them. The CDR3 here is CSVVGASSYEQYF. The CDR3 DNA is TGCAGCGTTGTTGGGGCCAGTTCCTACGAGCAGTACTTC.

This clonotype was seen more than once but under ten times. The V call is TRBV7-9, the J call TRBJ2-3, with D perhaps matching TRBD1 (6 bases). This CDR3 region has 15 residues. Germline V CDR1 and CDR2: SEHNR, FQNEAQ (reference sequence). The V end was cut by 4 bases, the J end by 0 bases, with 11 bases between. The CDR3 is CASSSLGQSTDTQYF. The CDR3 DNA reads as TGTGCCAGCAGCTCCTTAGGACAGAGCACAGATACGCAGTATTTT.

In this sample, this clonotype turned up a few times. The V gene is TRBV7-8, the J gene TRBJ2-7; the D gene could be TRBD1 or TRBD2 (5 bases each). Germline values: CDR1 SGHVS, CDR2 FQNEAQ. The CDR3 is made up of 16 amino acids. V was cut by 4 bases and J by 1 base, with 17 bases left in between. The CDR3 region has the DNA TGTGCCAGCAGCTCAAAAGCAGGGAGAGGGTCCTACGAGCAGTACGTC. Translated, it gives CASSSKAGRGSYEQYV.

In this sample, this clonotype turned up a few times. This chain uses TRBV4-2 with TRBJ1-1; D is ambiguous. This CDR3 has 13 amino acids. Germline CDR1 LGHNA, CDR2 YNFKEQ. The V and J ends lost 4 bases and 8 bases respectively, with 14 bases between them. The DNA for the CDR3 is TGTGCCAGCAGCCCCGAGGCCCATCCCGAAGCTTTCTTT. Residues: CASSPEAHPEAFF.

The CDR3 DNA follows: TGTGCCATCAGTGAGTCGACGGTCGGGCAGATAGGCTACGAGCAGTACGTC. The encoded protein is CAISESTVGQIGYEQYV. The rearrangement uses TRBV10-3 and TRBJ2-7; D remains unclear. Trimming took 0 bases from V and 3 from J, leaving 18 bases between them. From germline, CDR1 is ENHRY and CDR2 SYGVKD. The CDR3 runs to 17 residues.

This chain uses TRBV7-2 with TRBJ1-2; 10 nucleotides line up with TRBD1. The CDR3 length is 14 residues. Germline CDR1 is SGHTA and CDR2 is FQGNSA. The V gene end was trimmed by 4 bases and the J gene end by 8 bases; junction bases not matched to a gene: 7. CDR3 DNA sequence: TGTGCCAGCAGCTACTGGGACAGGGGCTTCGGCTACACCTTC. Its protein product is CASSYWDRGFGYTF. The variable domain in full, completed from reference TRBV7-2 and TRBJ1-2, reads GAGVSQSPSNKVTEKGKDVELRCDPISGHTALYWYRQSLGQGLEFLIYFQGNSAPDKSGLPSDRFSAERTGGSVSTLTIQRTQQEDSAVYLCASSYWDRGFGYTFGSGTRLTVV.

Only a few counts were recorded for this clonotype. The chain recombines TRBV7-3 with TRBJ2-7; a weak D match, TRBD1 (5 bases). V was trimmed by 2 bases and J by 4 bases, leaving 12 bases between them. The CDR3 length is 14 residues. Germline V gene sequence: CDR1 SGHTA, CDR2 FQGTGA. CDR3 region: CASSLGAGAYEQYF. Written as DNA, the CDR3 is TGTGCCAGCAGCTTAGGGGCAGGCGCGTACGAGCAGTACTTC. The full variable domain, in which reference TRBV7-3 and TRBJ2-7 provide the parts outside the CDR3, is GAGVSQTPSNKVTEKGKYVELRCDPISGHTALYWYRQSLGQGPEFLIYFQGTGAADDSGLPNDRFFAVRPEGSVSTLKIQRTERGDSAVYLCASSLGAGAYEQYFGPGTRLTVT.

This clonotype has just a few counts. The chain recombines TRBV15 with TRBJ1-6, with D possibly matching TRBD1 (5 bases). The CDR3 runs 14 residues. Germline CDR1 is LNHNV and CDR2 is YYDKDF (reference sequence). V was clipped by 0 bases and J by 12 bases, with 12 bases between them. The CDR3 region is CATSREIGEKPLHF. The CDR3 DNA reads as TGTGCCACCAGCAGAGAGATAGGGGAGAAACCCCTCCACTTT.

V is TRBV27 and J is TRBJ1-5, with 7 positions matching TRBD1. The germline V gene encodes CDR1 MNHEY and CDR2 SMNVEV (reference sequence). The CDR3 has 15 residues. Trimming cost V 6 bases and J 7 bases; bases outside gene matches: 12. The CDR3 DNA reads TGTGCCAGCAGAACGCAGGGGGAACCCCTACAGCCCCAGCATTTT. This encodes CASRTQGEPLQPQHF.

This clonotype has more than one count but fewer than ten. Here the CDR3 reads CASSSPGQGDSYEQYV. The CDR3 DNA reads as TGTGCCAGCAGTTCCCCAGGACAGGGGGACTCCTACGAGCAGTACGTC. The chain is built from TRBV27 and TRBJ2-7; 10 positions agree with TRBD1. CDR3 length: 16 residues. CDR1 and CDR2 from the germline V gene are MNHEY and SMNVEV (reference sequence). Trimming cost V 4 bases and J 0 bases; bases outside gene matches: 6.

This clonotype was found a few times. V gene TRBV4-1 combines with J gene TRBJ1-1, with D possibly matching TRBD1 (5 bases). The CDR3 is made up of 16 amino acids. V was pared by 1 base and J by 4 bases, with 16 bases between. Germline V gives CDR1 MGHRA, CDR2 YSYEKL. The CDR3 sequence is CASSQGLDSIGTEAFF. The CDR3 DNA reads TGCGCCAGCAGCCAAGGCTTAGACAGTATAGGCACTGAAGCTTTCTTT.

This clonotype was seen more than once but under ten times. The CDR3 is CATSPTGSNEAFF. In nucleotides, the CDR3 is TGTGCCACCAGCCCGACAGGTTCCAATGAAGCTTTCTTT. The V call is TRBV24-1, the J call TRBJ1-1; D is perhaps TRBD1 (6 bases). The V and J ends lost 7 bases and 7 bases respectively, with 15 bases between them. The CDR3 totals 13 residues. From germline, CDR1 is KGHDR and CDR2 SFDVKD.

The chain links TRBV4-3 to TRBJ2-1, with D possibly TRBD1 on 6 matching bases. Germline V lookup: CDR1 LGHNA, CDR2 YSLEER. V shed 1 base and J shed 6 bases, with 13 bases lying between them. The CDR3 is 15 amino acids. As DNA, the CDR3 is TGCGCCAGCAGCCAAGTGGTGACAGGCGGCAATGAGCAGTTCTTC. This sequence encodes CASSQVVTGGNEQFF.

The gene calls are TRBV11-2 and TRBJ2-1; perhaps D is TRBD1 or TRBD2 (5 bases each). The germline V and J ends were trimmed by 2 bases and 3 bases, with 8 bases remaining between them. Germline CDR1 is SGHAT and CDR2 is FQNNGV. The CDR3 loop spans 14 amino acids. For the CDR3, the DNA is TGTGCCAGCAGCTTAACAGGACTCTACAATGAGCAGTTCTTC. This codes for CASSLTGLYNEQFF.

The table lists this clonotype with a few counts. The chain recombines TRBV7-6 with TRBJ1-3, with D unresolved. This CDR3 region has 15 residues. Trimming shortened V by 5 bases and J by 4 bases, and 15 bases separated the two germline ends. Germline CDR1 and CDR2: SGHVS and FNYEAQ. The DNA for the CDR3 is TGTGCCAGCAGCCCAACCCCCGGGCGCGGAAACACCATATATTTT. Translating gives CASSPTPGRGNTIYF.

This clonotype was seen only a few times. The CDR3 protein is CASSPQRIGQETQYF. The CDR3 DNA reads as TGTGCCAGCAGCCCCCAGCGGATTGGCCAAGAGACCCAGTACTTC. V usage is TRBV7-9 and J usage is TRBJ2-5, with D perhaps TRBD2 (5 bases). Trimming removed 5 bases from V and 1 base from J, with 14 bases in between. Per the germline V gene, CDR1 is SEHNR and CDR2 is FQNEAQ (reference sequence). The CDR3 contains 15 residues. The whole variable domain, filled in from reference TRBV7-9 and TRBJ2-5, reads DTGVSQNPRHKITKRGQNVTFRCDPISEHNRLYWYRQTLGQGPEFLTYFQNEAQLEKSRLLSDRFSAERPKGSFSTLEIQRTEQGDSAMYLCASSPQRIGQETQYFGPGTRLLVL.

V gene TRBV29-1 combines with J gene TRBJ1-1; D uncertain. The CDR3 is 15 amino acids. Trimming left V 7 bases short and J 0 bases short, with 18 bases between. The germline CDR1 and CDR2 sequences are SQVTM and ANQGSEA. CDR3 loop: CSAEGYNHMNTEAFF. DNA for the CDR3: TGCAGCGCCGAAGGGTACAATCACATGAACACTGAAGCTTTCTTT.

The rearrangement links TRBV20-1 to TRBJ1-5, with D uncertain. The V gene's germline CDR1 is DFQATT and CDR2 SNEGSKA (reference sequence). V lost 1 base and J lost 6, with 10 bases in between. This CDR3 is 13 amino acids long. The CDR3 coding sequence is TGCAGTGCTAGAGCCCGAGCACCTCAGCCCCAGCATTTT. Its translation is CSARARAPQPQHF.

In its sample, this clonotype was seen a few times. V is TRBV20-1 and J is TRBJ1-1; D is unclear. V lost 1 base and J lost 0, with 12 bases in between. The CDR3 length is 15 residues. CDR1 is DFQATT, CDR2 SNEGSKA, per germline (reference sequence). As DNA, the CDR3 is TGCAGTGCTAGAGTGGCGGGCTGGTTGAACACTGAAGCTTTCTTT. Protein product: CSARVAGWLNTEAFF.

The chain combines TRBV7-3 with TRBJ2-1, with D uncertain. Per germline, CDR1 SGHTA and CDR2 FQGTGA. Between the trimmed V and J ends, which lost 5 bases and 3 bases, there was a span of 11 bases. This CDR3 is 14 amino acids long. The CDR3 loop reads CASSPGEYYNEQFF. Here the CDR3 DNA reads TGTGCCAGCAGCCCTGGAGAGTACTACAATGAGCAGTTCTTC. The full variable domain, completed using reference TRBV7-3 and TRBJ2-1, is GAGVSQTPSNKVTEKGKYVELRCDPISGHTALYWYRQSLGQGPEFLIYFQGTGAADDSGLPNDRFFAVRPEGSVSTLKIQRTERGDSAVYLCASSPGEYYNEQFFGPGTRLTVL.

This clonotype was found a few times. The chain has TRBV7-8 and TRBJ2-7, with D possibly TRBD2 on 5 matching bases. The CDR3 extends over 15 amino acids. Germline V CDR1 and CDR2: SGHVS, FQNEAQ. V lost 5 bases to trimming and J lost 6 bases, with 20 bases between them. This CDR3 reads CASSDRRISAGEQYF. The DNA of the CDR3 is TGTGCCAGCAGCGACCGTAGAATTTCGGCGGGCGAGCAGTACTTC.

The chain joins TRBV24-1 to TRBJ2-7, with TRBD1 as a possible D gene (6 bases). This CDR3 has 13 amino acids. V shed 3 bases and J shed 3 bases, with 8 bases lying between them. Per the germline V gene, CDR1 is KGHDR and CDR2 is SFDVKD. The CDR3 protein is CATSDTTGYEQYF. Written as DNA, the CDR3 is TGTGCCACCAGTGATACGACAGGCTACGAGCAGTACTTC.

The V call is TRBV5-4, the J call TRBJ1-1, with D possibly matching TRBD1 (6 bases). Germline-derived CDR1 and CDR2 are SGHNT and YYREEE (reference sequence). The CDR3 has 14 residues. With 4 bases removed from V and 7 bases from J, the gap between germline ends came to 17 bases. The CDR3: CASSPSGTNLEAFF. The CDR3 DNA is TGTGCCAGCAGCCCTTCTGGGACAAACCTTGAAGCTTTCTTT.